Sequencing of this T cell receptor beta chain was carried out in a study of T cells expressing NK-cell markers. At the level of the study: The authors derived TCR beta repertoires from sorted CD3+CD56+NKG2C+, CD3+CD56+NKG2C- and CD3+CD56-NKG2C+ T cells.

Notes on the study in general: Researchers report these clonotypes also headed the CD3+CD56-NKG2C+ fraction in four donors. Six of the donors carried dominant NKG2C+ clonotypes that took up roughly 1.0-7.5% of their CD8+ T cells.

Each CDR3 protein gets one entry in TCRdb, which reprocessed the 5' RACE reads and gives no DNA. In total, the table holds about 380,000 distinct CDR3 sequences. This CDR3 region has 15 residues. Germline lookup yields CDR1 MNHEY and CDR2 SMNVEV (reference sequence). A remark on this clonotype: Its antigen is undetermined.

Source material: blood T cells: a sorted CD56 or NKG2C T cell subset, CD4+ or CD8+ T cells, or bulk PBMC T cells (not recorded which). The J gene is TRBJ1-5, the V gene TRBV27; TCRdb's D call of TRBD1 is untestable without DNA. This receptor was obtained from a man between 18 and 69 years old in good health. This CDR3 reads CASSQLGQNNQPQHF.